These 8 T cell receptor beta chains came from one sample sequenced in a study of blood T cell repertoires in COVID-19. Only in-frame clones appear in the TCRdb table, and some are missing; sequencing was by immunoSEQ multiplex PCR. Of around 70,000 clones listed, about four fifths are singletons. Sequencing was carried out using peripheral blood. Receptor source: a man between 65 and 85 years old with acute or convalescent COVID-19.

V and J are TRBV28 and TRBJ2-3, with 7 bases identical to TRBD1. The CDR3 loop spans 13 amino acids. Per germline, CDR1 MDHEN and CDR2 SYDVKM. V lost 6 bases to trimming and J lost 2 bases; unmatched junction nucleotides: 2. The CDR3 reads CASRTGITDTQYF. For the CDR3, the DNA is TGTGCCAGCAGGACAGGGATCACAGATACGCAGTATTTT.

The chain carries TRBV6-5 and TRBJ2-1; maybe TRBD1 (5 bases). Germline V gene data show CDR1 as MNHEY and CDR2 as SVGAGI. V was trimmed by 6 bases and J by 7 bases, leaving 13 bases between them. The CDR3 has 13 residues. In nucleotides, the CDR3 is TGTGCCAGCAGCACCGGGCCAGGGAATGAGCAGTTCTTC. Translation gives CASSTGPGNEQFF.

This rearrangement joins TRBV27 to TRBJ2-7; 8 nucleotides align to TRBD2. V was pared by 5 bases and J by 6 bases, with 3 bases of the junction left unmatched. This CDR3 is 12 amino acids long. The V gene's germline CDR1 is MNHEY and CDR2 SMNVEV (reference sequence). The CDR3 here is CASSPGGGEQYF. The CDR3, as DNA: TGTGCCAGCAGTCCCGGGGGGGGCGAGCAGTACTTC.

The chain combines TRBV28 with TRBJ2-7; 8 nucleotides align to TRBD1. Germline assignment: CDR1 MDHEN and CDR2 SYDVKM. The J segment lost 5 bases and the V segment lost 6 bases, leaving 3 bases of the junction unmatched. This CDR3 has 12 amino acids. CDR3 loop: CASRGTGDEQYF. In nucleotides, the CDR3 is TGTGCCAGCAGAGGGACAGGAGACGAGCAGTACTTC. Looking up the rest from reference TRBV28 and TRBJ2-7 gives the full variable domain: DVKVTQSSRYLVKRTGEKVFLECVQDMDHENMFWYRQDPGLGLRLIYFSYDVKMKEKGDIPEGYSVSREKKERFSLILESASTNQTSMYLCASRGTGDEQYFGPGTRLTVT.

V gene TRBV15 combines with J gene TRBJ1-3; 10 bases are a match to TRBD1. The germline gives CDR1 LNHNV, CDR2 YYDKDF (reference sequence). CDR3 size: 15 residues. V shed 1 base, J shed 7 bases, and the junction held 4 bases outside the gene matches. This chain's CDR3 is CATSRAGTGENTIYF. Here the CDR3 DNA reads TGTGCCACCAGCAGAGCCGGGACAGGGGAGAACACCATATATTTT.

This chain uses TRBV6-2 or TRBV6-3 with TRBJ1-4; 7 nucleotides line up with TRBD1. Germline V gene data show CDR1 as MNHEY and CDR2 as SVGEGT. The CDR3 has 15 residues. After removal of 6 bases from V and 5 bases from J, the junction contained 9 bases not matched to a gene. Here the CDR3 reads CASSQGGLGNEKLFF. The CDR3 DNA reads as TGTGCCAGCAGCCAGGGGGGGTTAGGGAATGAAAAACTGTTTTTT.

J is TRBJ2-2 and V is TRBV24-1; 8 nucleotides match TRBD1. The V gene's germline CDR1 is KGHDR and CDR2 SFDVKD. This CDR3 has 16 residues. The V and J ends lost 4 bases and 3 bases, in that order; junction bases with no gene match: 6. The CDR3 nucleotides are TGTGCCACCAGTGAACCGACAGGGGCGTACACCGGGGAGCTGTTTTTT. Translated, it gives CATSEPTGAYTGELFF.

This clone was found a few times. The rearrangement links TRBV28 to TRBJ1-4; 9 bases agree with TRBD1. The ends lost 6 bases at V and 10 bases at J; junction bases unmatched: 6. There are 13 residues in the CDR3. CDR1 is MDHEN, CDR2 SYDVKM, per germline. CDR3 bases: TGTGCCAGCAGCCCACAGGGGGCGGGAAAACTGTTTTTT. Amino acid sequence: CASSPQGAGKLFF.